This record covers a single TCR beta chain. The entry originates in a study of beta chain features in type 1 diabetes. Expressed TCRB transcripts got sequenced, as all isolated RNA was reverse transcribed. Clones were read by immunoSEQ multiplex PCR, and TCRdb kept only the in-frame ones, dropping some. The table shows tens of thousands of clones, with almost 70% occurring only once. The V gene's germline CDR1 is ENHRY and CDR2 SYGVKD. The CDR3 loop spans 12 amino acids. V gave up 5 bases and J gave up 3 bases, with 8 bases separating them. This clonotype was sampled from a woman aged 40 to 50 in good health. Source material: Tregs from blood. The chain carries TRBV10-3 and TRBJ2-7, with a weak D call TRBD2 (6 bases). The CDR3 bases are TGTGCCATCAGTCGGGACTTCTACGAGCAGTACTTC. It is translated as CAISRDFYEQYF.